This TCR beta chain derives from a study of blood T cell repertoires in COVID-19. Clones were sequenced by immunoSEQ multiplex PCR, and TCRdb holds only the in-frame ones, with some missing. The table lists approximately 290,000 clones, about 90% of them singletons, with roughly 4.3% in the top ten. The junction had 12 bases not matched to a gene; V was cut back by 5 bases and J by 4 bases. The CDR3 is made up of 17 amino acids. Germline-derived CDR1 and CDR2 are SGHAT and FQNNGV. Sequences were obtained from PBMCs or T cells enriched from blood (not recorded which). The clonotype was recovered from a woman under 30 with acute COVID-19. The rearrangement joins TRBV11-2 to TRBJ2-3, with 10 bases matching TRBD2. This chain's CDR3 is CASSTGLAVGGSDTQYF. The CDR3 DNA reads TGTGCCAGCAGCACCGGACTAGCGGTCGGGGGGTCAGATACGCAGTATTTT. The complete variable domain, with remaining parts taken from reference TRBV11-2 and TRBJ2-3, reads EAGVAQSPRYKIIEKRQSVAFWCNPISGHATLYWYQQILGQGPKLLIQFQNNGVVDDSQLPKDRFSAERLKGVDSTLKIQPAKLEDSAVYLCASSTGLAVGGSDTQYFGPGTRLTVL.